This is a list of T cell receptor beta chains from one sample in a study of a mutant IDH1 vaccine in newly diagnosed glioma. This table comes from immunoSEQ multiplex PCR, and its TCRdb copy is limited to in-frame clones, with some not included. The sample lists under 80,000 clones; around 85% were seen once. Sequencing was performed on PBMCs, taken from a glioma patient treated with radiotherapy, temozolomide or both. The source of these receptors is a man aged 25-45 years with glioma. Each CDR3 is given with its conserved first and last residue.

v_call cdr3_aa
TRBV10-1 CASFYKGTEAFF
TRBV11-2 CASSARQGANEKLFF
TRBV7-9 CASSLSSPNSPLHF
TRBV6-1 CASRGLSYEQYF
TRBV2 CASDPGGDQETQYF
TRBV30 CAWSRVGDNYGYTF
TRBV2 CASGLTTSNNEQFF
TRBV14 CASSRNRVSGNTIYF
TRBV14 CASSRTGIEQFF
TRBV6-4 CASSDSLPGLAGGEDSEQYF
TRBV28 CASSTPGTAKGPQHF
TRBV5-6 CASSPSRGVRGHVIQYF
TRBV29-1 CSVESGGRPGNEQFF
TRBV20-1 CSVPGQPQHF
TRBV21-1 CASSKGWTGDNSGTNEKLFF
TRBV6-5 CASRNRVRPTYEQYF
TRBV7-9 CASSLDGVARGNTEAFF
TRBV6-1 CASRVSSGNTIYF
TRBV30 CAWREGQTNAYEQYF
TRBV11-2 CASSLDGGNTDTQYF
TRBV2 CASSEAREPYEQYF
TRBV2 CASILRRGPGNTIYF
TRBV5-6 CASSLNGGRAPDTQYF
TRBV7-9 CASSLAGGHAYGYTF
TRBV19 CAGSMMGLTNEKLFF
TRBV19 CASNSGQPYSPLHF
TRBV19 CATARGRDNTDTQYF
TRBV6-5 CASSYSWVRYNSPLHF
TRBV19 CASSIRGRTAAFF
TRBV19 CASMEGTSRGYTF
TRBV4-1 CASSPQVRDTQYF
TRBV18 CASSPSQSEQYF
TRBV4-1 CASSPNPGINEKLFF
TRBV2 CASSDRQAGGYTF
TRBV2 CASSEWGGQVYGYTF
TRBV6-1 CASRDDRRWIGGYTF
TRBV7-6 CASSLASGHSNTGELFF
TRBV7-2 CASSSRTGGEQYF
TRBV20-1 CSAHRDDRQFF
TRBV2 CASSEGGTGELFF
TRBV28 CASSFHPSELAYEQYF